These T cell receptor beta chains were read from a single sample in a study of graft-versus-host responses after intestinal transplantation. Generated by immunoSEQ multiplex PCR, the TCRdb table keeps only in-frame clones and is missing some. The sample yields roughly 5,200 clones, 33% seen once. The specimen comprised alloreactive CD8+ T cells from a mixed lymphocyte reaction culture, sampled before intestinal transplant. The origin of the receptors is a human patient who received an intestinal transplant. Each CDR3 is given with its conserved first and last residue. The D gene is left open where the match is weak. Clone sizes are given selectively: once, few, many, or a class where the clone is expanded.

v_call: TRBV15
d_call: TRBD1
clone_size: .
j_call: TRBJ1-2
cdr3_aa: CATSRPDRGYGYTF
cdr3_nt: TGTGCCACCAGCAGACCAGACAGGGGCTATGGCTACACCTTC

v_call: TRBV7-8
d_call: .
clone_size: .
j_call: TRBJ2-7
cdr3_aa: CASSPTPGSSGSSYEQYF
cdr3_nt: TGTGCCAGCAGCCCAACCCCTGGGTCTAGTGGGAGCTCCTACGAGCAGTACTTC

v_call: TRBV19
d_call: TRBD1
clone_size: medium-sized
j_call: TRBJ2-7
cdr3_aa: CASSYSRDRFYEQYF
cdr3_nt: TGTGCCAGTAGTTACTCCCGGGACAGGTTTTACGAGCAGTACTTC

v_call: TRBV10-2
d_call: TRBD1
clone_size: few
j_call: TRBJ1-2
cdr3_aa: CASSASSPGTGIFSYGYTF
cdr3_nt: TGCGCCAGCAGTGCCTCCTCCCCCGGGACAGGGATTTTTAGCTATGGCTACACCTTC

v_call: TRBV4-2
d_call: TRBD2
clone_size: medium-sized
j_call: TRBJ2-1
cdr3_aa: CASRPSGGPRLSYNEQFF
cdr3_nt: TGTGCCAGCAGACCTAGCGGGGGGCCCCGACTCTCCTACAATGAGCAGTTCTTC

v_call: TRBV28
d_call: .
clone_size: .
j_call: TRBJ1-1
cdr3_aa: CASSSRDINTEAFF
cdr3_nt: TGTGCCAGCAGTTCCCGGGACATTAACACTGAAGCTTTCTTT

v_call: TRBV27
d_call: .
clone_size: medium-sized
j_call: TRBJ2-2
cdr3_aa: CASSLGLNTGELFF
cdr3_nt: TGTGCCAGCAGTTTAGGGCTTAACACCGGGGAGCTGTTTTTT

v_call: TRBV19
d_call: TRBD1
clone_size: few
j_call: TRBJ1-2
cdr3_aa: CASSPGTGIYGYTF
cdr3_nt: TGTGCCAGTAGTCCCGGGACAGGGATCTATGGCTACACCTTC

v_call: TRBV2
d_call: TRBD2
clone_size: .
j_call: TRBJ2-7
cdr3_aa: CASGWAGGGEQYF
cdr3_nt: TGTGCCAGCGGGTGGGCGGGAGGAGGGGAGCAGTACTTC

v_call: TRBV5-1
d_call: .
clone_size: .
j_call: TRBJ2-1
cdr3_aa: CASSPTSVRSSYNEQFF
cdr3_nt: TGCGCCAGCAGCCCCACCAGCGTCCGAAGCTCCTACAATGAGCAGTTCTTC

v_call: TRBV6-5
d_call: TRBD2
clone_size: medium-sized
j_call: TRBJ2-1
cdr3_aa: CASSYSRGGYNEQFF
cdr3_nt: TGTGCCAGCAGTTACTCGCGGGGGGGGTACAATGAGCAGTTCTTC

v_call: TRBV4-1
d_call: TRBD2
clone_size: few
j_call: TRBJ2-5
cdr3_aa: CASSPGLATPQETQYF
cdr3_nt: TGCGCCAGCAGCCCAGGACTAGCGACCCCACAAGAGACCCAGTACTTC

v_call: TRBV19
d_call: TRBD1
clone_size: .
j_call: TRBJ2-7
cdr3_aa: CASSRDSPFYEQYF
cdr3_nt: TGTGCCAGTAGCCGGGACAGTCCCTTCTACGAGCAGTACTTC

v_call: TRBV9
d_call: TRBD2
clone_size: few
j_call: TRBJ2-2
cdr3_aa: CASNLAGSTGELFF
cdr3_nt: TGTGCCAGCAACCTAGCGGGAAGCACCGGGGAGCTGTTTTTT

v_call: TRBV7-9
d_call: TRBD1
clone_size: medium-sized
j_call: TRBJ2-2
cdr3_aa: CASTDGTGQNTGELFF
cdr3_nt: TGTGCCAGCACCGACGGGACAGGACAGAACACCGGGGAGCTGTTTTTT

v_call: TRBV4-1
d_call: .
clone_size: .
j_call: TRBJ2-1
cdr3_aa: CASSQGQEFAYNEQFF
cdr3_nt: TGCGCCAGCAGCCAAGGACAGGAATTTGCCTACAATGAGCAGTTCTTC

v_call: TRBV10-3
d_call: TRBD1
clone_size: .
j_call: TRBJ2-5
cdr3_aa: CAISETGGRETQYF
cdr3_nt: TGTGCCATCAGTGAGACAGGGGGCAGGGAGACCCAGTACTTC

v_call: TRBV10-3
d_call: TRBD1
clone_size: few
j_call: TRBJ2-7
cdr3_aa: CASRRTGEYEQYF
cdr3_nt: TGTGCCAGCCGACGGACAGGGGAATACGAGCAGTACTTC

v_call: TRBV5-1
d_call: TRBD2
clone_size: .
j_call: TRBJ2-5
cdr3_aa: CASSSGLAGRETQYF
cdr3_nt: TGCGCCAGCAGCTCGGGACTAGCGGGACGGGAGACCCAGTACTTC

v_call: TRBV10-3
d_call: .
clone_size: .
j_call: TRBJ1-1
cdr3_aa: CAISDRRRRNEAFF
cdr3_nt: TGTGCCATCAGTGACCGACGGAGAAGGAATGAAGCTTTCTTT

v_call: TRBV6-5
d_call: .
clone_size: .
j_call: TRBJ2-1
cdr3_aa: CASSLRFSYNEQFF
cdr3_nt: TGTGCCAGCAGTTTGAGGTTTTCGTACAATGAGCAGTTCTTC

v_call: TRBV27
d_call: TRBD1
clone_size: .
j_call: TRBJ2-7
cdr3_aa: CASSPWDRGEQYF
cdr3_nt: TGTGCCAGCAGTCCCTGGGACAGGGGCGAGCAGTACTTC

v_call: TRBV10-3
d_call: .
clone_size: few
j_call: TRBJ2-3
cdr3_aa: CAIKDPSGTDTQYF
cdr3_nt: TGTGCCATCAAAGACCCGAGCGGGACAGATACGCAGTATTTT

v_call: TRBV2
d_call: TRBD1
clone_size: .
j_call: TRBJ2-3
cdr3_aa: CASSTGVWTDTQYF
cdr3_nt: TGTGCCAGCAGTACAGGGGTCTGGACAGATACGCAGTATTTT

v_call: TRBV4-1
d_call: TRBD2
clone_size: .
j_call: TRBJ2-2
cdr3_aa: CASSQEILAGGVIPTGELFF
cdr3_nt: TGCGCCAGCAGCCAAGAGATTCTAGCGGGGGGGGTAATACCCACCGGGGAGCTGTTTTTT

v_call: TRBV5-6
d_call: TRBD2
clone_size: few
j_call: TRBJ2-1
cdr3_aa: CASSPLAGGQNEQFF
cdr3_nt: TGTGCCAGCAGCCCTCTAGCGGGAGGGCAAAATGAGCAGTTCTTC

v_call: TRBV4-2
d_call: .
clone_size: .
j_call: TRBJ2-7
cdr3_aa: CASSQFQVTYEQYF
cdr3_nt: TGTGCCAGCAGCCAATTTCAGGTTACCTACGAGCAGTACTTC

v_call: TRBV6-1
d_call: TRBD2
clone_size: few
j_call: TRBJ2-1
cdr3_aa: CASSKRGVLYNEQFF
cdr3_nt: TGTGCCAGCAGTAAGCGGGGGGTACTTTACAATGAGCAGTTCTTC

v_call: TRBV2
d_call: .
clone_size: medium-sized
j_call: TRBJ2-7
cdr3_aa: CASLERLMLYEQYF
cdr3_nt: TGTGCCAGCCTGGAGAGGTTAATGCTTTACGAGCAGTACTTC

v_call: TRBV27
d_call: .
clone_size: .
j_call: TRBJ2-7
cdr3_aa: CASSFTRGYEQYF
cdr3_nt: TGTGCCAGCAGTTTCACTAGAGGGTACGAGCAGTACTTC

v_call: TRBV4-1
d_call: TRBD2
clone_size: medium-sized
j_call: TRBJ2-7
cdr3_aa: CASSRTSGLGDEQYF
cdr3_nt: TGCGCCAGCAGCCGTACTAGCGGGCTAGGGGACGAGCAGTACTTC

v_call: TRBV4-1
d_call: TRBD1
clone_size: .
j_call: TRBJ1-5
cdr3_aa: CASSPRQGPSNQPQHF
cdr3_nt: TGCGCCAGCAGCCCCCGACAGGGGCCGAGCAATCAGCCCCAGCATTTT

v_call: TRBV10-2
d_call: TRBD2
clone_size: few
j_call: TRBJ2-1
cdr3_aa: CASEHTSGSLDEQFF
cdr3_nt: TGCGCCAGCGAACACACTAGCGGGAGTTTGGATGAGCAGTTCTTC

v_call: TRBV25-1
d_call: TRBD1
clone_size: .
j_call: TRBJ1-2
cdr3_aa: CASLPPVIVGGQGEGYTF
cdr3_nt: TGTGCCAGCCTCCCTCCGGTTATAGTTGGAGGACAGGGAGAAGGCTACACCTTC

v_call: TRBV6-6
d_call: .
clone_size: .
j_call: TRBJ1-1
cdr3_aa: CASSYSRVFTEAFF
cdr3_nt: TGTGCCAGCAGTTACTCCAGGGTTTTCACTGAAGCTTTCTTT

v_call: TRBV19
d_call: .
clone_size: .
j_call: TRBJ1-1
cdr3_aa: CASGLGRNTEAFF
cdr3_nt: TGTGCCAGTGGTTTGGGGAGGAACACTGAAGCTTTCTTT

v_call: TRBV27
d_call: TRBD1
clone_size: once
j_call: TRBJ1-1
cdr3_aa: CASSLFQVRQGGDTEAFF
cdr3_nt: TGTGCCAGCAGTTTATTTCAAGTGAGACAGGGGGGGGACACTGAAGCTTTCTTT

v_call: TRBV25-1
d_call: .
clone_size: few
j_call: TRBJ1-3
cdr3_aa: CASSDINGPDSGNTIYF
cdr3_nt: TGTGCCAGCAGTGATATAAATGGCCCAGACTCTGGAAACACCATATATTTT

v_call: TRBV10-3
d_call: TRBD1
clone_size: .
j_call: TRBJ2-7
cdr3_aa: CAIGDRAYEQYF
cdr3_nt: TGTGCCATCGGGGACAGGGCCTACGAGCAGTACTTC

v_call: TRBV18
d_call: .
clone_size: few
j_call: TRBJ1-5
cdr3_aa: CASSPLRRDGTGFRNQPQHF
cdr3_nt: TGTGCCAGCTCACCACTTAGGAGAGACGGAACAGGGTTTCGCAATCAGCCCCAGCATTTT

v_call: TRBV4-1
d_call: TRBD1
clone_size: medium-sized
j_call: TRBJ1-5
cdr3_aa: CASSQGDRGIYSNQPQHF
cdr3_nt: TGCGCCAGCAGCCAAGGGGACAGGGGTATCTATAGCAATCAGCCCCAGCATTTT

v_call: TRBV7-6
d_call: .
clone_size: .
j_call: TRBJ2-2
cdr3_aa: CASSLAYSPPDGELFF
cdr3_nt: TGTGCCAGCAGCTTAGCGTATAGCCCCCCGGACGGGGAGCTGTTTTTT

v_call: TRBV9
d_call: .
clone_size: medium-sized
j_call: TRBJ2-1
cdr3_aa: CASSVAWGDEQFF
cdr3_nt: TGTGCCAGCAGCGTAGCTTGGGGCGATGAGCAGTTCTTC

v_call: TRBV7-2
d_call: .
clone_size: .
j_call: TRBJ2-7
cdr3_aa: CASSPYYEQYF
cdr3_nt: TGTGCCAGCAGCCCTTATTACGAGCAGTACTTC

v_call: TRBV9
d_call: TRBD2
clone_size: large
j_call: TRBJ2-7
cdr3_aa: CASSVAAGGGEQYF
cdr3_nt: TGTGCCAGCAGCGTAGCAGCGGGAGGAGGCGAGCAGTACTTC

v_call: TRBV5-6
d_call: .
clone_size: medium-sized
j_call: TRBJ1-1
cdr3_aa: CASRVRAFF
cdr3_nt: TGTGCCAGCCGCGTCCGAGCTTTCTTT

v_call: TRBV10-3
d_call: TRBD1
clone_size: .
j_call: TRBJ1-4
cdr3_aa: CAISEYRGKNEKLFF
cdr3_nt: TGTGCCATCAGTGAGTACAGGGGAAAAAATGAAAAACTGTTTTTT

v_call: TRBV9
d_call: .
clone_size: few
j_call: TRBJ1-2
cdr3_aa: CASSVFQGYGYTF
cdr3_nt: TGTGCCAGCAGCGTTTTTCAGGGCTATGGCTACACCTTC

v_call: TRBV27
d_call: .
clone_size: once
j_call: TRBJ2-7
cdr3_aa: CASSFGGGPPYEQYF
cdr3_nt: TGTGCCAGCAGTTTTGGCGGGGGCCCGCCCTACGAGCAGTACTTC